This TCR beta chain was captured by sequencing in a study of blood T cell repertoires in COVID-19. About the study: T cells, B-cell-depleted T cells, or PBMCs provided the cDNA or gDNA that served as material.

Authors' data handling: How many nucleated cells were present was estimated from reference gene primer amplification. Only in-frame clones appear in the TCRdb table, and some are missing; sequencing was by immunoSEQ multiplex PCR. The DNA was the basis for D and trimming; V, J and clone size are from that table. The data hold more than 85,000 clones, with 92% observed a single time. CDR3 size: 14 residues. Per germline, CDR1 MDHEN and CDR2 SYDVKM. The V and J ends lost 3 bases and 2 bases respectively, with 11 bases between them. The rearrangement uses TRBV28 and TRBJ2-7, with unresolved D. This receptor was obtained from a man in his sixties or seventies with acute or convalescent COVID-19. Material for sequencing was peripheral blood. The CDR3 here is CASSLVGRAYEQYF. CDR3 sequence (DNA): TGTGCCAGCAGTTTGGTGGGCAGAGCCTACGAGCAGTACTTC. The complete variable domain, with remaining parts taken from reference TRBV28 and TRBJ2-7, reads DVKVTQSSRYLVKRTGEKVFLECVQDMDHENMFWYRQDPGLGLRLIYFSYDVKMKEKGDIPEGYSVSREKKERFSLILESASTNQTSMYLCASSLVGRAYEQYFGPGTRLTVT.